A selection of T cell receptor beta chains follows, all from one sample in a study of T cell responses to AZD1222 COVID-19 vaccine. This table comes from immunoSEQ multiplex PCR, and its TCRdb copy is limited to in-frame clones, with some not included. There are tens of thousands of clones in the sample; 90% occur only once, and 4.2% lies in the top ten. Sequences were derived from peripheral blood, sampled on day 0 of AZD1222 vaccination. Every receptor here comes from an adult in good health. Each CDR3 is given with its conserved first and last residue. A D gene is named only where the DNA matches it firmly. Rows may omit the clone size; those that give it use once, few, many or a size class.

-	-	TRBV6-5	TRBJ1-2	TGTGCCAGCAGTTACCGGAGAGCTAACTATGGCTACACCTTC	CASSYRRANYGYTF
-	TRBD2	TRBV3-1/TRBV3-2	TRBJ2-1	TGTGCCATCTCTAGCGGGAGGTCACCTCAGTTCTTC	CAISSGRSPQFF
-	-	TRBV29-1	TRBJ2-1	TGCAGCGTTGACAGCAGGGGGGGCAATGAGCAGTTCTTC	CSVDSRGGNEQFF
once	-	TRBV24-1	TRBJ1-1	TGTGCCACAGGAACTGAAGCTTTCTTT	CATGTEAFF
once	-	TRBV27	TRBJ2-3	TGTGCCAGCAGTTTGGAGGCGAGGAGCACAGATACGCAGTATTTT	CASSLEARSTDTQYF
once	-	TRBV10-3	TRBJ2-1	TGTGCCATCATTCGGGGATCCTCCTACAATGAGCAGTTCTTC	CAIIRGSSYNEQFF
-	-	TRBV3-1/TRBV3-2	TRBJ1-2	TGTGCCAGCAGCCCATCACAGGGCCTTCGCCTCCCCTACTATGGCTACACCTTC	CASSPSQGLRLPYYGYTF
-	-	TRBV6-1	TRBJ1-6	TGTGCCAGCAGTGAGACCGCCACAGGGCTTAATTCACCCCTCCACTTT	CASSETATGLNSPLHF
-	-	TRBV3-1/TRBV3-2	TRBJ1-5	TGTGCCAGCAGCCAAGCCACAGGCACCGGCAATCAGCCCCAGCATTTT	CASSQATGTGNQPQHF
-	-	TRBV3-1/TRBV3-2	TRBJ2-2	TGTGCCAGCAGCCCACTGCAATCGAACACCGGGGAGCTGTTTTTT	CASSPLQSNTGELFF
-	-	TRBV6-6	TRBJ1-5	TGTGCCAGCAGTGTACGGGGTATCAATCAGCCCCAGCATTTT	CASSVRGINQPQHF
-	-	TRBV5-1	TRBJ1-4	TGCGCCAGCAGCTTGGTTCAGGATGAAAAACTGTTTTTT	CASSLVQDEKLFF
-	-	TRBV5-6	TRBJ1-1	TGTGCCAGCAGCGGGCACCTTCAGACCAGGACAGACCTGAACCGGGAAGCTTTCTTT	CASSGHLQTRTDLNREAFF
few	TRBD2	TRBV13	TRBJ2-5	TGTGCCAGCAGCTTTGGGCCCCCGGGGGGGGAGACCCAGTACTTC	CASSFGPPGGETQYF
-	-	TRBV19	TRBJ2-4	TGTGCCAGTAGTATCACAGGGAGCATTCAGTACTTC	CASSITGSIQYF